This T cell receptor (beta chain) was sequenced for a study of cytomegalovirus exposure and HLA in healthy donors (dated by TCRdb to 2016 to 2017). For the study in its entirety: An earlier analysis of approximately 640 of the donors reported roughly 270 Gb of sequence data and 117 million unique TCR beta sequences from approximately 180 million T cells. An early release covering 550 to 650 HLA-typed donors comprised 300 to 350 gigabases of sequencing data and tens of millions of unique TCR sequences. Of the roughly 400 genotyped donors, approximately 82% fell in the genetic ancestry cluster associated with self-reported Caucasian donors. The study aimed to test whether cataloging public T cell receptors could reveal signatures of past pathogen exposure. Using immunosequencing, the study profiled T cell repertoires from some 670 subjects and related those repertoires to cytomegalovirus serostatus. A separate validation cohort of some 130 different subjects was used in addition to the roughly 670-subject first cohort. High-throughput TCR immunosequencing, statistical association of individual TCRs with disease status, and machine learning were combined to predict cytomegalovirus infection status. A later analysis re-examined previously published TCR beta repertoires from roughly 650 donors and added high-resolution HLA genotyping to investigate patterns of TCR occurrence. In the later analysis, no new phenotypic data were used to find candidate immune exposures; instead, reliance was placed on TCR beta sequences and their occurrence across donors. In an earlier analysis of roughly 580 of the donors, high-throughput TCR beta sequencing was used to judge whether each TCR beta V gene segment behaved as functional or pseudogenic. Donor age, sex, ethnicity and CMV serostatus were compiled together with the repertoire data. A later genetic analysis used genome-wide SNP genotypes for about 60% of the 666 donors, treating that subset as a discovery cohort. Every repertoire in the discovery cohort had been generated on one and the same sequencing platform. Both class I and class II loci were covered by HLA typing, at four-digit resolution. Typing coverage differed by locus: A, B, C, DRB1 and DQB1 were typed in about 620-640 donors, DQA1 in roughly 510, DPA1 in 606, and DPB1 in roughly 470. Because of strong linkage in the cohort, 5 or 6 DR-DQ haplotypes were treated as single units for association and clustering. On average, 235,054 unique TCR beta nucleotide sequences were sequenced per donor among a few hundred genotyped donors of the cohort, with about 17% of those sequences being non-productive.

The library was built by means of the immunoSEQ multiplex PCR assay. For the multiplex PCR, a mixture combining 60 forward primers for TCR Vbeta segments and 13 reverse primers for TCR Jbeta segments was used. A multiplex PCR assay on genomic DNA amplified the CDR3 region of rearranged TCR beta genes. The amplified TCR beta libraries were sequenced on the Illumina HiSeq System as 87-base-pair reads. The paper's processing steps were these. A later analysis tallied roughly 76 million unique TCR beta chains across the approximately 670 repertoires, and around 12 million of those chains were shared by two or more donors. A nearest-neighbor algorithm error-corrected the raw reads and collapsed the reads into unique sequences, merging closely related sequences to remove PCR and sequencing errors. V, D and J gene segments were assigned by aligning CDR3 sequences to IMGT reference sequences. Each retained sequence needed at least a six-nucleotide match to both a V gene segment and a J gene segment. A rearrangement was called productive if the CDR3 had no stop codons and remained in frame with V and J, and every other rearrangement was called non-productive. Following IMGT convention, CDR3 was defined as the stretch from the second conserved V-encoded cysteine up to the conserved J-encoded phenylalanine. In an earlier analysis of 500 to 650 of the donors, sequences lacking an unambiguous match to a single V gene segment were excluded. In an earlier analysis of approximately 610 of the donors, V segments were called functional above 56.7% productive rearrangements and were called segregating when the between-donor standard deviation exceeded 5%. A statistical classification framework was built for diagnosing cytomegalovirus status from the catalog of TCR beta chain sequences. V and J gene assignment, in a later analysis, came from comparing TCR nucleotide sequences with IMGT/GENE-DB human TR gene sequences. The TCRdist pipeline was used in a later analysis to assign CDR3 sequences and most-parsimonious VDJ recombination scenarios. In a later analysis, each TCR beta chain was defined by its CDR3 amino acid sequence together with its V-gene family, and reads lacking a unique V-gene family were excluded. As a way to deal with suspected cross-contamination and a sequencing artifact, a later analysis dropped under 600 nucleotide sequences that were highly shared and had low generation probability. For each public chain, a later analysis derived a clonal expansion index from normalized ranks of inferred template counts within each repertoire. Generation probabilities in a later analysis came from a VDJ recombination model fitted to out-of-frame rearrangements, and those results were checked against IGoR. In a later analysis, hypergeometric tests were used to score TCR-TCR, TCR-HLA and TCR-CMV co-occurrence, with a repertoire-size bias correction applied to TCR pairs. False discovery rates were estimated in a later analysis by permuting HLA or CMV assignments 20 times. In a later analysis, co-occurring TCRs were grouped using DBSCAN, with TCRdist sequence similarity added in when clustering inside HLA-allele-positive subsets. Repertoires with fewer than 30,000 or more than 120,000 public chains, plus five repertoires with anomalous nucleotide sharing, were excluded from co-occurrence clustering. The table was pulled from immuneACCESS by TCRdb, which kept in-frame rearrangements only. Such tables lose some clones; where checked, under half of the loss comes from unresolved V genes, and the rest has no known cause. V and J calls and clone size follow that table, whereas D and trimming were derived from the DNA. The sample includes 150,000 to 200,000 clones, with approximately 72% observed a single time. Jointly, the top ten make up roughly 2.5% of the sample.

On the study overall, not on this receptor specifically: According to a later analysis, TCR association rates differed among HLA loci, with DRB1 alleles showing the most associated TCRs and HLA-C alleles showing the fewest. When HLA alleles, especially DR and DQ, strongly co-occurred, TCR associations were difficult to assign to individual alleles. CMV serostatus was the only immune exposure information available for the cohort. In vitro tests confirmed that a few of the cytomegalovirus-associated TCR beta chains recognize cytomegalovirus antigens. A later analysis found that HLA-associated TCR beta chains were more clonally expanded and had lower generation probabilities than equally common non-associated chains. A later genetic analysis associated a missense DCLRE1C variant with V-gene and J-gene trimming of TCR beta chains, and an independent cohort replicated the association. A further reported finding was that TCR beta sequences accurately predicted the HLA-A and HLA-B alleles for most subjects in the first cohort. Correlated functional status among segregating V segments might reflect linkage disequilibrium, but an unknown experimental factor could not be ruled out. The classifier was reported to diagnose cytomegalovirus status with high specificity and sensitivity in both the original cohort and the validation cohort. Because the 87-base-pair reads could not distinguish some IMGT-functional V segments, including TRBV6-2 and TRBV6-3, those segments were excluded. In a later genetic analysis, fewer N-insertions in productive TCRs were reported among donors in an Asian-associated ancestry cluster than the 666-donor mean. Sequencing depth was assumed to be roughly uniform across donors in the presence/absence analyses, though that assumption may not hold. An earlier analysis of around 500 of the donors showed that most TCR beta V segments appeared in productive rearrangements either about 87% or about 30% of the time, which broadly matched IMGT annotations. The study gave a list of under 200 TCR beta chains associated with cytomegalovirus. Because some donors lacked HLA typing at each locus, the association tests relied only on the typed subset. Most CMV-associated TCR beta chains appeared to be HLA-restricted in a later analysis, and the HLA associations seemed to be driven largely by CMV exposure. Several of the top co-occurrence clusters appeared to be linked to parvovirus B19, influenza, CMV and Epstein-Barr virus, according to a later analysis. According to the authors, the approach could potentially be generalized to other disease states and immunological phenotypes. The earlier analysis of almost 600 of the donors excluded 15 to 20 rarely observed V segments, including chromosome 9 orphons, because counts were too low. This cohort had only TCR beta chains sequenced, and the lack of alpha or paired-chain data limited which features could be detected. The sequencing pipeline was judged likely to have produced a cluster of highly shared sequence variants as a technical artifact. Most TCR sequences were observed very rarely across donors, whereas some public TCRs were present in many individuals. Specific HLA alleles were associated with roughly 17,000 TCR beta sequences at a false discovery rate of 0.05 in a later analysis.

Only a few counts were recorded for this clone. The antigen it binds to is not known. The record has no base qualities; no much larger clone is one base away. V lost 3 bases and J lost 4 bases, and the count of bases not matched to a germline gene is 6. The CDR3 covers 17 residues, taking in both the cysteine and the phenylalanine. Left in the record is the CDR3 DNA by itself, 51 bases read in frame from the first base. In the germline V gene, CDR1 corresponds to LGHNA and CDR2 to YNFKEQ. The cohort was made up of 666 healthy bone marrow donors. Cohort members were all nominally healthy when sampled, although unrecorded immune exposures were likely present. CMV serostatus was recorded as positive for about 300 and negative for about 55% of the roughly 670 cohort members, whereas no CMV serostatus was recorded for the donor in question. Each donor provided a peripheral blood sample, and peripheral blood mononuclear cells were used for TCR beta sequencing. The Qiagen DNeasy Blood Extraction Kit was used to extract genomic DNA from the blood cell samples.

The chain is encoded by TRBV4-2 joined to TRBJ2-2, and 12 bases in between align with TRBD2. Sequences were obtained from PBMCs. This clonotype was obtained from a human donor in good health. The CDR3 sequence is CASSQGGLAGLTGELFF. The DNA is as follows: TGTGCCAGCAGCCAGGGGGGACTAGCGGGTCTCACCGGGGAGCTGTTTTTT.